This entry lists 28 T cell receptor beta chains sequenced from one sample in a study of human T cells and chemical hapten exposure. One entry per CDR3 protein results from TCRdb running MiXCR on the 5' RACE reads. The sample consists of around 80,000 distinct CDR3 sequences, approximately 15% of them appearing once. Total RNA was isolated from unfractionated whole blood. The receptors stem from a female donor in good health.

This chain uses TRBV29-1 with TRBJ2-5; TRBD2 aligns across 7 bases. The CDR3 sequence is 12 residues long. After removal of 7 bases from V and 2 bases from J, the junction contained 4 bases not matched to a gene. Germline CDR1 and CDR2: SQVTM and ANQGSEA. The CDR3 nucleotides read TGCAGCGCCTTCGGGGGGCAAGAGACCCAGTACTTC. It codes for CSAFGGQETQYF.

This clonotype showed up just a few times. The CDR3 sequence: CSARSHIPGSGNTIYF. CDR3 DNA sequence: TGCAGTGCTAGATCTCATATCCCGGGCTCTGGAAACACCATATATTTT. The chain employs TRBV20-1 and TRBJ1-3; the D is unclear. The CDR3 sequence is 16 residues long. Germline V CDR1 and CDR2: DFQATT, SNEGSKA (reference sequence). The V and J ends lost 2 bases and 0 bases respectively, with 14 bases between them.

This chain connects TRBV5-1 to TRBJ2-3; 13 positions agree with TRBD2. V lost 3 bases, J lost 8 bases, and 9 bases stayed unmatched. Germline V gene sequence: CDR1 SGHRS, CDR2 YFSETQ. The CDR3 sequence is 16 residues long. CDR3 sequence (DNA): TGCGCCAGCAGCTCCGGACTAGCGGGAGTCGAGGGTACGCAGTATTTT. Its translation: CASSSGLAGVEGTQYF.

The J gene is TRBJ1-5, the V gene TRBV6-1; tentative D call: TRBD1 (5 bases). The CDR3 runs to 15 residues. V was pared by 8 bases and J by 3 bases, with 17 bases between. Germline V lookup: CDR1 MNHNS, CDR2 SASEGT. CDR3 region: CASSNSGGSNQPQHF. CDR3 nucleotide sequence: TGTGCCAGCTCTAATTCTGGGGGTTCCAATCAGCCCCAGCATTTT.

This clonotype has only a few counts. V and J are TRBV2 and TRBJ1-2; no definite D call. CDR3 size: 14 residues. V was pared by 2 bases and J by 0 bases, with 7 bases between. Germline assignment: CDR1 SNHLY and CDR2 FYNNEI. CDR3: CASSEMVTNYGYTF. Written as DNA, the CDR3 is TGTGCCAGCAGTGAAATGGTCACTAACTATGGCTACACCTTC.

In its sample, this clonotype was seen a few times. The chain employs TRBV2 and TRBJ2-5; D unclear. There are 12 residues in the CDR3. V was shortened by 10 bases and J by 3 bases, with 12 bases between the two germline ends. CDR1 and CDR2 from the germline V gene are SNHLY and FYNNEI. CDR3: CATSQTKETQYF. The CDR3 DNA reads TGTGCCACCTCCCAGACGAAAGAGACCCAGTACTTC. Based on the CDR3 plus reference TRBV2 and TRBJ2-5, the full variable domain is EPEVTQTPSHQVTQMGQEVILRCVPISNHLYFYWYRQILGQKVEFLVSFYNNEISEKSEIFDDQFSVERPDGSNFTLKIRSTKLEDSAMYFCATSQTKETQYFGPGTRLLVL.

This clonotype was counted between two and nine times. The chain combines TRBV29-1 with TRBJ2-5; weak D call: TRBD2 (6 bases). V was pared by 6 bases and J by 5 bases, with 19 bases between. Germline values: CDR1 SQVTM, CDR2 ANQGSEA. CDR3 length equals 14 residues. This chain's CDR3 is CSVLRWGGGETQYF. Here the CDR3 DNA reads TGCAGCGTCTTAAGATGGGGAGGCGGTGAGACCCAGTACTTC.

This clonotype was picked up a small number of times. The chain recombines TRBV7-2 with TRBJ2-2; TRBD2 is a possible D gene (5 bases). Trimming took off 5 bases at V and 1 base at J, with 14 bases between the two ends. The V gene's germline CDR1 is SGHTA and CDR2 FQGNSA. The CDR3 spans 16 residues. CDR3 loop: CASSPSGGWNTGELFF. Written as DNA, the CDR3 is TGTGCCAGCAGCCCTTCGGGCGGGTGGAACACCGGGGAGCTGTTTTTT.

The sample holds a few counts of this clonotype. This chain uses TRBV4-1 with TRBJ1-2, with 7 bases fitting TRBD1. Losses at the gene ends were 2 bases for V and 0 bases for J; bases not matched to a gene: 9. The CDR3 spans 17 residues. The V gene's germline CDR1 is MGHRA and CDR2 YSYEKL. The CDR3 is CASSQNDRAPPNYGYTF. In DNA, the CDR3 is TGCGCCAGCAGCCAAAATGACAGGGCCCCCCCTAACTATGGCTACACCTTC.

The V call is TRBV4-1, the J call TRBJ1-2; TRBD1 matches at 9 bases. J gave up 6 bases and V 0 bases, and 8 bases lay outside the gene matches. CDR1 and CDR2 (germline): MGHRA, YSYEKL. The CDR3 extends over 16 amino acids. The CDR3 DNA sequence: TGCGCCAGCAGCCAAGATCCAACAGGGGGCGGGGATGGCTACACCTTC. Amino acid sequence: CASSQDPTGGGDGYTF.

The V call is TRBV7-9, the J call TRBJ2-1; 7 positions agree with TRBD1. Germline values: CDR1 SEHNR, CDR2 FQNEAQ (reference sequence). V trimming: 8 bases; J trimming: 5 bases; junction bases outside the gene matches: 9. The CDR3 extends over 14 amino acids. The CDR3 coding sequence is TGTGCCAGCTGCCCGGGACAGACAAACAATGAGCAGTTCTTC. Translation gives CASCPGQTNNEQFF.

This rearrangement joins TRBV29-1 to TRBJ2-1; 8 bases are shared with TRBD2. The trim removed 2 bases at V and 4 bases at J, leaving 13 bases unmatched. The CDR3 length is 17 residues. From germline, CDR1 is SQVTM and CDR2 ANQGSEA. The CDR3 DNA reads TGCAGCGTTGAATACCGGTTGGGGGCGGGAGGATACAATGAGCAGTTCTTC. This sequence encodes CSVEYRLGAGGYNEQFF.

There are a few counts of this clonotype. The chain carries TRBV4-3 and TRBJ2-1, with D possibly TRBD2 on 5 matching bases. CDR1 and CDR2 (germline): LGHNA, YSLEER. With 0 bases removed from V and 2 bases from J, the gap between germline ends came to 11 bases. The CDR3 is made up of 16 amino acids. The CDR3 loop is CASSQDWSGTYNEQFF. As DNA, the CDR3 is TGCGCCAGCAGCCAAGACTGGAGCGGAACCTACAATGAGCAGTTCTTC.

The sample holds a few counts of this clonotype. The chain joins TRBV5-6 to TRBJ2-3; 8 positions match TRBD2. This CDR3 region has 16 residues. Germline CDR1 is SGHDT and CDR2 is YYEEEE. The trim removed 4 bases at V and 3 bases at J, leaving 10 bases unmatched. Here the CDR3 reads CASSRLNRGGTDTQYF. CDR3 DNA: TGTGCCAGCAGCCGACTAAATCGGGGGGGGACAGATACGCAGTATTTT.

This clonotype was observed a handful of times. The chain uses TRBV29-1 and TRBJ2-3; D is possibly TRBD2 (5 bases). V shed 0 bases and J shed 2 bases, with 15 bases lying between them. This CDR3 is 16 amino acids long. Germline V gene sequence: CDR1 SQVTM, CDR2 ANQGSEA. CDR3 bases: TGCAGCGTTGAAGATCGATTCCGAGGGAACACAGATACGCAGTATTTT. It is translated as CSVEDRFRGNTDTQYF.

This clonotype was found a few times. J is TRBJ2-3 and V is TRBV11-2; D not certain. Trimming took 1 base from V and 3 from J, leaving 5 bases between them. The germline V gene encodes CDR1 SGHAT and CDR2 FQNNGV. This CDR3 is built from 13 residues. CDR3 DNA: TGTGCCAGCAGCTTAGGTCTGACAGATACGCAGTATTTT. Protein product: CASSLGLTDTQYF.

The chain links TRBV7-9 to TRBJ1-4; a possible D gene is TRBD1 (5 bases). Trimming took 5 bases from V and 12 from J, leaving 13 bases between them. CDR1 and CDR2 from the germline V gene are SEHNR and FQNEAQ (reference sequence). CDR3 length: 12 residues. In DNA form, the CDR3 reads TGTGCCAGCAGCCAGCCTCAGGGCGAACTGTTTTTT. Translation: CASSQPQGELFF.

This clonotype was picked up a small number of times. This chain links TRBV7-8 with TRBJ2-3; D is possibly TRBD1 (6 bases). The germline V gene encodes CDR1 SGHVS and CDR2 FQNEAQ. V was pared by 5 bases and J by 4 bases, with 13 bases between. This CDR3 comprises 14 residues. The CDR3: CASSKQGNADTQYF. The CDR3 DNA reads TGTGCCAGCAGCAAACAGGGTAACGCAGATACGCAGTATTTT. The variable domain in full, completed from reference TRBV7-8 and TRBJ2-3, reads GAGVSQSPRYKVAKRGQDVALRCDPISGHVSLFWYQQALGQGPEFLTYFQNEAQLDKSGLPSDRFFAERPEGSVSTLKIQRTQQEDSAVYLCASSKQGNADTQYFGPGTRLTVL.

V gene TRBV20-1 combines with J gene TRBJ2-7; TRBD1 might be the D (5 bases). Trimming removed 3 bases from V and 1 base from J, with 13 bases in between. The CDR3 length is 14 residues. Germline CDR1 DFQATT, CDR2 SNEGSKA (reference sequence). CDR3 coding DNA: TGCAGTGCTAGTCAGGGCCCAACTTCCTACGAGCAGTACTTC. The encoded protein is CSASQGPTSYEQYF.

V usage is TRBV28 and J usage is TRBJ1-2; TRBD1 is a possible D gene (6 bases). The V gene lost 2 bases and the J gene lost 5 bases, with 9 bases spanning the gap. Germline loops: CDR1 MDHEN, CDR2 SYDVKM. This CDR3 is 13 amino acids long. The chain's CDR3 is CASSLGGKYGYTF. The DNA for the CDR3 is TGTGCCAGCAGTTTAGGGGGCAAGTATGGCTACACCTTC.

This clonotype appeared a few times. CDR3 region: CASSTGQPEEAFF. As DNA, the CDR3 is TGTGCCAGCAGCACTGGACAGCCGGAGGAAGCTTTCTTT. The rearrangement links TRBV21-1 to TRBJ1-1. TRBV21-1 is labeled a pseudogene. The CDR3 length is 13 residues.

The table lists this clonotype with a few counts. The CDR3 bases are TGTGCCAGCAGTCCTACAGGGTATCAGCCCCAGCATTTT. Its protein is CASSPTGYQPQHF. V usage is TRBV28 and J usage is TRBJ1-5, with D perhaps matching TRBD1 (6 bases). V gave up 5 bases and J gave up 5 bases, with 10 bases separating them. The CDR3 extends over 13 amino acids. Germline CDR1 and CDR2: MDHEN and SYDVKM.

This clonotype was recorded a few times. V and J are TRBV20-1 and TRBJ1-4; the D is unclear. The CDR3 is made up of 13 amino acids. Germline V CDR1 and CDR2: DFQATT, SNEGSKA (reference sequence). V was shortened by 3 bases and J by 5 bases, with 10 bases between the two germline ends. The CDR3 protein is CSARKVKNEKLFF. The CDR3 coding sequence is TGCAGTGCTAGGAAGGTCAAGAATGAAAAACTGTTTTTT.

The CDR3 nucleotides are TGTGCCAGCAGTTACCGCTTGCGGGGGGGCCGAGAAGATACGCAGTATTTT. Residues: CASSYRLRGGREDTQYF. V usage is TRBV6-2 or TRBV6-3 and J usage is TRBJ2-3; TRBD2 matches 9 bases. V lost 2 bases to trimming and J lost 5 bases; unmatched junction nucleotides: 11. Germline CDR1 and CDR2: MNHEY and SVGEGT. CDR3 length equals 17 residues.

The chain carries TRBV5-1 and TRBJ2-1; TRBD2 agrees at 8 bases. V lost 0 bases to trimming and J lost 3 bases; unmatched junction nucleotides: 5. Germline V lookup: CDR1 SGHRS, CDR2 YFSETQ. The CDR3 runs 16 residues. DNA of the CDR3: TGCGCCAGCAGCTTGGGTGGTAGCGGGAACTACAATGAGCAGTTCTTC. Its protein product is CASSLGGSGNYNEQFF.

This clonotype was detected only once. The gene calls are TRBV5-4 and TRBJ1-2, with a weak D call TRBD1 (6 bases). This CDR3 is 14 amino acids long. Germline V gives CDR1 SGHNT, CDR2 YYREEE (reference sequence). V was clipped by 4 bases and J by 4 bases, with 14 bases between them. For the CDR3, the DNA is TGTGCCAGCAGCCACCGGGACACCCTCTATGGCTACACCTTC. The encoded protein is CASSHRDTLYGYTF.

The rearrangement joins TRBV7-9 to TRBJ1-2; no clear D gene. Germline lookup yields CDR1 SEHNR and CDR2 FQNEAQ (reference sequence). The CDR3 totals 14 residues. Trimming removed 5 bases from V and 6 bases from J, with 16 bases in between. Here the CDR3 DNA reads TGTGCCAGCAGCCCGCCAACGTTTTCCCATGGCTACACCTTC. Protein: CASSPPTFSHGYTF. Full variable domain (outside the CDR3, taken from reference TRBV7-9 and TRBJ1-2): DTGVSQNPRHKITKRGQNVTFRCDPISEHNRLYWYRQTLGQGPEFLTYFQNEAQLEKSRLLSDRFSAERPKGSFSTLEIQRTEQGDSAMYLCASSPPTFSHGYTFGSGTRLTVV.

J is TRBJ2-3 and V is TRBV6-2 or TRBV6-3; TRBD2 aligns across 10 bases. Germline V gene data show CDR1 as MNHEY and CDR2 as SVGEGT. The CDR3 length is 15 residues. The trim removed 2 bases at V and 4 bases at J, leaving 3 bases unmatched. For the CDR3, the DNA is TGTGCCAGCAGTTACAGCCTAGCGGGGGCAGATACGCAGTATTTT. This gives the protein CASSYSLAGADTQYF.